The 3 T cell receptor beta chains below all came from one sample that was sequenced in a study of blood T cell repertoires in COVID-19. The protocol was immunoSEQ multiplex PCR, while the TCRdb copy is restricted to in-frame clones and leaves out a portion. The table includes 65,000 to 85,000 clones, around 90% detected once. Sequences were obtained from peripheral blood. These receptors came from a human donor in a cohort sampled during active COVID-19.

The CDR3 nucleotides read TGTGCCAGCAGCCAAGGTCCCCGGACTAGTCATACGCAGTATTTT. This gives the protein CASSQGPRTSHTQYF. The chain uses TRBV3-1 (or the pseudogene TRBV3-2) and TRBJ2-3; 7 bases are shared with TRBD2. Looked up from germline, CDR1 is LGHDT and CDR2 is YNNKEL (reference sequence). The CDR3 is 15 residues long. V lost 1 base, J lost 7 bases, and 8 bases stayed unmatched.

This clone was detected once. The chain is built from TRBV5-1 and TRBJ2-3; 14 bases are shared with TRBD2. Per the germline V gene, CDR1 is SGHRS and CDR2 is YFSETQ. J was trimmed by 2 bases and V by 3 bases; bases with no gene match: 8. The CDR3 extends over 18 amino acids. The CDR3 DNA reads TGCGCCAGCAGCTCTGGACTAGCGGGGGGCAGGAACACAGATACGCAGTATTTT. Protein product: CASSSGLAGGRNTDTQYF.

This clone came up once. The V gene is TRBV5-6, the J gene TRBJ1-4, with unresolved D. Trimming took 3 bases from V and 8 from J, leaving 14 bases between them. The CDR3 length is 14 residues. The germline V gene has CDR1 SGHDT and CDR2 YYEEEE. CDR3 coding DNA: TGTGCCAGCAGCTCCCCCCTAGGAGGCGAAAAACTGTTTTTT. It translates to CASSSPLGGEKLFF.